A selection of T cell receptor beta chains follows, all from one sample in a study of glioma-infiltrating T cells after dendritic cell vaccination. The data were produced by immunoSEQ multiplex PCR, yet TCRdb's version contains in-frame clones alone and is incomplete. The sample lists 75,000 to 85,000 clones, around 90% occurring once. Sample: blood, taken after dendritic cell vaccination. The receptors come from a human donor with glioblastoma. CDR3s include the opening cysteine and the closing phenylalanine or tryptophan. The order of the fields is J gene, V gene, clone size, D gene, CDR3 protein, CDR3 DNA. A D gene is named only where the DNA matches it firmly. Where a row states a size, it is once, few, many or the class of an expanded clone; other rows omit it.

TRBJ2-3 | TRBV25-1 | NA | TRBD1 | CASSDRQGVGTDTQYF | TGTGCCAGCAGTGACAGACAGGGGGTGGGCACAGATACGCAGTATTTT
TRBJ2-7 | TRBV18 | NA | NA | CASSPPGSLPSYEQYF | TGTGCCAGCTCACCACCGGGCAGCTTGCCTTCCTACGAGCAGTACTTC
TRBJ2-7 | TRBV29-1 | NA | NA | CSVEGPGAYEQYF | TGCAGCGTTGAAGGCCCGGGAGCCTACGAGCAGTACTTC
TRBJ1-1 | TRBV11-3 | NA | TRBD1 | CASSSRTGKHTEAFF | TGTGCCAGCAGCTCTCGGACAGGGAAACACACTGAAGCTTTCTTT
TRBJ2-3 | TRBV7-6 | NA | TRBD1 | CASSLMRGQKTDTQYF | TGTGCCAGCAGCTTAATGAGGGGGCAAAAAACAGATACGCAGTATTTT
TRBJ1-6 | TRBV19 | once | TRBD1 | CASSGTVTYNSPLHF | TGTGCCAGTAGTGGGACAGTGACCTATAATTCACCCCTCCACTTT
TRBJ2-1 | TRBV30 | NA | TRBD2 | CAWRSSGRAGNEQFF | TGTGCCTGGAGAAGTAGCGGGAGGGCCGGAAATGAGCAGTTCTTC
TRBJ2-2 | TRBV4-3 | NA | NA | CASGLEAANTGELFF | TGCGCCAGCGGCCTTGAAGCGGCGAACACCGGGGAGCTGTTTTTT
TRBJ1-1 | TRBV27 | NA | NA | CASSFLGGVTEAFF | TGTGCCAGCAGTTTCCTGGGGGGGGTTACTGAAGCTTTCTTT
TRBJ2-1 | TRBV2 | NA | NA | CASVGPSSYNEQFF | TGTGCCAGCGTTGGCCCCAGCTCCTACAATGAGCAGTTCTTC
TRBJ2-1 | TRBV11-2 | NA | TRBD2 | CASSFRGLDNEQFF | TGTGCCAGCAGCTTTAGGGGACTAGATAATGAGCAGTTCTTC
TRBJ1-1 | TRBV30 | NA | TRBD1 | CAGRTGDYTEAFF | TGTGCCGGTAGGACAGGGGACTACACTGAAGCTTTCTTT
TRBJ2-4 | TRBV6-8 | NA | NA | CASSYGGPGTKNIQYF | TGTGCCAGCAGTTACGGGGGCCCGGGAACCAAAAACATTCAGTACTTC
TRBJ2-2 | TRBV7-9 | NA | NA | CASSLGLAAGELFF | TGTGCCAGCAGCTTGGGACTGGCAGCCGGGGAGCTGTTTTTT
TRBJ1-1 | TRBV5-1 | NA | TRBD1 | CASSAGQPNTEAFF | TGCGCCAGCAGCGCGGGACAGCCGAACACTGAAGCTTTCTTT
TRBJ2-5 | TRBV5-4 | NA | NA | CASSLTGTEETQYF | TGTGCCAGCAGCCTGACAGGGACTGAAGAGACCCAGTACTTC
TRBJ2-3 | TRBV9 | NA | NA | CASTLQEGTDTQYF | TGTGCCAGCACTTTACAGGAGGGTACAGATACGCAGTATTTT
TRBJ2-6 | TRBV18 | NA | TRBD1 | CASSQGGSSGANVLTF | TGTGCCAGCTCACAAGGGGGCTCCTCTGGGGCCAACGTCCTGACTTTC
TRBJ2-3 | TRBV5-4 | NA | TRBD1 | CASSSRDRGTDTQYF | TGTGCCAGCAGCTCCCGGGACAGGGGCACAGATACGCAGTATTTT
TRBJ2-7 | TRBV10-3 | NA | TRBD1 | CAISGGGQGAHEQYF | TGTGCCATCAGTGGGGGGGGACAGGGGGCTCACGAGCAGTACTTC
TRBJ2-3 | TRBV5-1 | NA | TRBD2 | CASSFPSGGADTQYF | TGCGCCAGCAGCTTTCCCAGCGGGGGGGCGGATACGCAGTATTTT
TRBJ2-4 | TRBV30 | once | NA | CAWSVRHGGIAKNIQYF | TGTGCCTGGAGTGTACGGCACGGGGGAATAGCCAAAAACATTCAGTACTTC
TRBJ2-7 | TRBV11-2 | once | TRBD1 | CASSSLTGTAEQYF | TGTGCCAGCAGCTCCCTGACAGGGACGGCCGAGCAGTACTTC
TRBJ2-1 | TRBV21-1 | NA | NA | CASSKGSLGDRANEQFF | TGTGCCAGCAGCAAGGGTAGCTTGGGGGACAGGGCGAATGAGCAGTTCTTC
TRBJ1-3 | TRBV7-9 | NA | NA | CASQQGAGNTIYF | TGTGCCAGCCAACAGGGCGCTGGAAACACCATATATTTT
TRBJ2-3 | TRBV6-6 | NA | TRBD2 | CASSSPSGGPDTQYF | TGTGCCAGCAGTTCCCCTAGCGGGGGCCCAGATACGCAGTATTTT
TRBJ1-1 | TRBV4-1 | NA | NA | CASSQRGGGGTEAFF | TGCGCCAGCAGCCAAAGGGGGGGAGGGGGCACTGAAGCTTTCTTT
TRBJ2-5 | TRBV28 | NA | TRBD2 | CASSVGTSVQETQYF | TGTGCCAGCAGTGTCGGGACTAGCGTTCAAGAGACCCAGTACTTC
TRBJ1-2 | TRBV5-4 | NA | NA | CASSRPTGNEGRYTF | TGTGCCAGCAGCCGGCCTACAGGGAACGAGGGTCGCTACACCTTC
TRBJ2-5 | TRBV5-1 | NA | TRBD1 | CASSLGTGYQETQYF | TGCGCCAGCAGCCTTGGGACAGGGTACCAAGAGACCCAGTACTTC
TRBJ1-6 | TRBV7-6 | once | NA | CASSSDQGFNSPLHF | TGTGCCAGCAGCTCCGACCAGGGGTTTAATTCACCCCTCCACTTT
TRBJ2-6 | TRBV30 | NA | NA | CAWSAGSSRSGANVLTF | TGTGCCTGGAGTGCGGGTAGCAGCCGCTCTGGGGCCAACGTCCTGACTTTC
TRBJ2-5 | TRBV9 | NA | TRBD2 | CASSAGAGGSGSPETQYF | TGTGCCAGCAGCGCGGGGGCGGGAGGTAGCGGGAGTCCAGAGACCCAGTACTTC
TRBJ1-1 | TRBV11-3 | once | TRBD1 | CASSLVQGATEAFF | TGTGCCAGCAGCTTGGTACAGGGGGCCACTGAAGCTTTCTTT
TRBJ1-1 | TRBV25-1 | NA | TRBD1 | CASSGKGTVNTEAFF | TGTGCCAGCAGTGGCAAGGGGACAGTGAACACTGAAGCTTTCTTT
TRBJ2-3 | TRBV7-2 | NA | TRBD2 | CASSLAAGVSDTQYF | TGTGCCAGCAGCTTAGCGGCGGGAGTAAGTGATACGCAGTATTTT
TRBJ2-7 | TRBV7-2 | NA | NA | CASSLSPAGTGNDEQYF | TGTGCCAGCAGCTTAAGCCCCGCCGGTACGGGGAACGACGAGCAGTACTTC
TRBJ1-6 | TRBV5-8 | NA | NA | CASGGGSSYNSPLHF | TGTGCCAGCGGGGGAGGGAGCTCCTATAATTCACCCCTCCACTTT
TRBJ2-2 | TRBV6-5 | NA | TRBD1 | CASSYWTGDTGELFF | TGTGCCAGCAGTTACTGGACAGGGGACACCGGGGAGCTGTTTTTT
TRBJ1-1 | TRBV5-1 | NA | TRBD1 | CASSLTDRGTEAFF | TGCGCCAGCAGCTTGACGGACAGGGGGACTGAAGCTTTCTTT
TRBJ1-3 | TRBV2 | NA | TRBD1 | CASSATGADSGNTIYF | TGTGCCAGCAGTGCTACAGGGGCCGACTCTGGAAACACCATATATTTT
TRBJ1-1 | TRBV6-5 | NA | TRBD1 | CASRTGERRTEAFF | TGTGCCAGCAGGACAGGGGAGAGACGGACTGAAGCTTTCTTT
TRBJ1-2 | TRBV2 | NA | TRBD1 | CASTEHTRGQGGYTF | TGTGCCAGCACCGAACATACCAGGGGGCAAGGAGGCTACACCTTC
TRBJ2-1 | TRBV27 | NA | NA | CASTIGGRSGEQFF | TGTGCCAGCACTATCGGAGGGCGGTCCGGTGAGCAGTTCTTC
TRBJ2-1 | TRBV5-1 | NA | NA | CASSLGLVGFWEQFF | TGCGCCAGCAGCTTGGGACTAGTGGGTTTCTGGGAGCAGTTCTTC
TRBJ2-3 | TRBV12-5 | NA | TRBD1 | CASGGQARTDTQYF | TGTGCTAGTGGAGGACAGGCTCGCACAGATACGCAGTATTTT
TRBJ2-7 | TRBV7-3 | once | NA | CASSPAVPYEQYF | TGTGCCAGCAGCCCCGCGGTGCCCTACGAGCAGTACTTC
TRBJ2-5 | TRBV5-1 | NA | NA | CASSFYGGQETQYF | TGCGCCAGCAGCTTCTACGGGGGCCAAGAGACCCAGTACTTC
TRBJ1-2 | TRBV6-6 | NA | NA | CASSYSGQDYGYTF | TGTGCCAGCAGTTACTCGGGGCAGGACTATGGCTACACCTTC
TRBJ2-3 | TRBV2 | NA | NA | CASMGLAGGTDTQYF | TGTGCCAGCATGGGGCTTGCAGGTGGCACAGATACGCAGTATTTT
TRBJ1-4 | TRBV7-9 | NA | NA | CAILAGQRLFF | TGTGCCATCCTTGCCGGACAGAGACTGTTTTTT